This passage covers 5 T cell receptor beta chains from one sample sequenced in a study of T cell responses to AZD1222 COVID-19 vaccine. Assay used: immunoSEQ multiplex PCR; TCRdb lists only in-frame clones, some missing. The sample lists approximately 180,000 clones; just over 85% were seen once. Here the sequenced sample was peripheral blood, taken on day 0 of AZD1222 vaccination. These receptor sequences come from an adult in good health.

This rearrangement joins TRBV27 to TRBJ2-7, with D possibly TRBD2 on 5 matching bases. Trimming cost V 5 bases and J 2 bases, with 13 bases left between them. This CDR3 has 14 amino acids. Per the germline V gene, CDR1 is MNHEY and CDR2 is SMNVEV (reference sequence). CDR3 region: CASSIGVETYEQYF. For the CDR3, the DNA is TGTGCCAGCAGTATCGGGGTCGAGACCTACGAGCAGTACTTC.

The genes are TRBV14 and TRBJ1-1; 12 bases map to TRBD1. Germline CDR1 SGHDN, CDR2 FVKESK. J gave up 10 bases and V 4 bases, and 13 bases lay outside the gene matches. The CDR3 loop spans 16 amino acids. CDR3 sequence: CASSRRSGTGGQGAFF. The CDR3 DNA reads as TGTGCCAGCAGCCGACGATCTGGGACAGGGGGCCAAGGAGCTTTCTTT.

The CDR3: CASSPWDRGLSGYTF. The CDR3 DNA reads as TGTGCCAGCAGCCCCTGGGACAGGGGGCTCAGTGGCTACACCTTC. V and J are TRBV9 and TRBJ1-2; 12 positions match TRBD1. CDR1 and CDR2 from the germline V gene are SGDLS and YYNGEE. V trimming: 4 bases; J trimming: 7 bases; junction bases outside the gene matches: 8. The CDR3 length is 15 residues.

This chain connects TRBV27 to TRBJ2-1; 7 nucleotides line up with TRBD2. CDR1 MNHEY and CDR2 SMNVEV come from the germline V gene (reference sequence). V lost 8 bases and J lost 7; bases outside the gene matches: 5. CDR3 length: 12 residues. Here the CDR3 DNA reads TGTGCCAGCGGGGGGGGTGGAAATGAGCAGTTCTTC. Encoded protein: CASGGGGNEQFF.

The rearrangement uses TRBV4-2 and TRBJ1-1; D is unresolved. V lost 0 bases to trimming and J lost 5 bases, with 10 bases between them. The CDR3 spans 14 residues. Germline CDR1 reads LGHNA; CDR2 reads YNFKEQ. The CDR3: CASSQDLVRTEAFF. The CDR3 region has the DNA TGTGCCAGCAGCCAAGATTTAGTACGGACTGAAGCTTTCTTT.